Here is one T cell receptor beta chain with its context. Antigen specificity is unknown. This record comes from a study of shared clonotypes between healthy human individuals. Study-level points and caveats: Clonotypes that were shared across a few donors made up roughly 5% of naive CD4 clonotypes.

The CDR3 totals 12 residues. Trimming took off 4 bases at V and 5 bases at J, with 6 bases between the two ends. Germline CDR1 SGHAT, CDR2 FQNNGV. Data came from immunoSEQ multiplex PCR; TCRdb stores just in-frame clones and leaves some out. The sample consists of more than 550,000 clones, over 55% of them appearing once. The V gene is TRBV11-2, the J gene TRBJ1-5; D remains unclear. This receptor was identified in a woman aged 25 to 45 in good health. Input material: memory CD4+ T cells sorted from blood. Documented subset: CD45RA-negative fraction. This chain's CDR3 is CASSYPDQPQHF. CDR3 coding DNA: TGTGCCAGCAGCTATCCAGATCAGCCCCAGCATTTT.